This T cell receptor (beta chain) came from a study of blood T cell repertoires in COVID-19. On the study more broadly: Whether acute or convalescent, the COVID-19 samples came from the United States, Italy and Spain. PBMCs, B-cell-depleted T cells, or T cells were the source of the cDNA or gDNA that made up the material.

In the original processing: The authors estimated nucleated cell counts from reference gene primer amplification. The data were produced by immunoSEQ multiplex PCR, yet TCRdb's version contains in-frame clones alone and is incomplete. Clone size and the V and J calls come from that table; the DNA yielded D and trimming. The table includes some 150,000 clones, more than 65% detected once. Germline V gives CDR1 SGDLS, CDR2 YYNGEE. V lost 0 bases and J lost 2, with 9 bases in between. There are 15 residues in the CDR3. The source is a woman aged 80 or older with acute or convalescent COVID-19. Sequenced sample: peripheral blood. The V and J genes are TRBV9 and TRBJ2-1, with TRBD2 as a possible D gene (7 bases). The CDR3 loop reads CASSVVGGPYNEQFF. CDR3 bases: TGTGCCAGCAGCGTAGTGGGGGGGCCCTACAATGAGCAGTTCTTC.